This T cell receptor (beta chain) was recorded in a study of control samples from healthy donors and cancer patients. Only in-frame clones appear in the TCRdb table, and some are missing; sequencing was by immunoSEQ multiplex PCR. In the table there are about 88,000 clones, 90% to 95% of which are singletons. The germline V gene encodes CDR1 MNHEY and CDR2 SMNVEV (reference sequence). V gave up 4 bases and J gave up 5 bases; unmatched junction bases: 5. This CDR3 region has 14 residues. This TCR derives from a man younger than 35 in good health. The sequenced material came from blood. The gene calls are TRBV27 and TRBJ1-2; 9 bases align to TRBD1. The CDR3 here is CASSSKDRGYGYTF. In nucleotides, the CDR3 is TGTGCCAGCAGTTCCAAGGACAGGGGATATGGCTACACCTTC.